Following are 29 T cell receptor beta chains from one sample sequenced in a study of cytomegalovirus exposure and HLA in healthy donors. It was with 60 Vbeta and 13 Jbeta primers that the PCR ran. The assay was immunoSEQ multiplex PCR, and TCRdb's table has in-frame clones only and misses some. The sample includes 100,000 to 120,000 clones, over 75% of them seen just once. The sequenced sample was PBMCs. The receptor source for this set is a man aged 25-45 years in good health and CMV-seropositive.

V usage is TRBV6-1 and J usage is TRBJ2-7, with a possible D match to TRBD1 (7 bases). This CDR3 spans 14 amino acids. CDR1 and CDR2 from the germline V gene are MNHNS and SASEGT. V was pared by 5 bases and J by 2 bases, with 13 bases between. The CDR3 DNA reads TGTGCCAGCAGTTCAGGGGGAGGCCCCTACGAGCAGTACTTC. Its protein is CASSSGGGPYEQYF.

The chain recombines TRBV6-5 with TRBJ1-2; TRBD1 is a possible D gene (5 bases). The CDR3 is 12 amino acids. Germline assignment: CDR1 MNHEY and CDR2 SVGAGI. V was pared by 8 bases and J by 3 bases, with 10 bases between. The CDR3 nucleotides read TGTGCCAGCGGGCAGGGTGACTATGGCTACACCTTC. This codes for CASGQGDYGYTF.

Written as DNA, the CDR3 is TGTGCCAGCAGCTTAGGGGACAGGCTCACCGGGGAGCTGTTTTTT. It specifies CASSLGDRLTGELFF. The chain is built from TRBV7-3 and TRBJ2-2, with 8 bases identical to TRBD1. The germline CDR1 and CDR2 sequences are SGHTA and FQGTGA. The CDR3 extends over 15 amino acids. The junction had 3 bases not matched to a gene; V was cut back by 2 bases and J by 4 bases.

The chain recombines TRBV5-6 with TRBJ2-7, with a weak D call TRBD1 (6 bases). The CDR3 totals 14 residues. V was cut by 6 bases and J by 0 bases, with 13 bases left in between. The germline gives CDR1 SGHDT, CDR2 YYEEEE. CDR3 in amino acids: CASTRTALSYEQYF. The DNA for the CDR3 is TGTGCCAGCACCAGGACAGCGCTCTCCTACGAGCAGTACTTC.

The chain recombines TRBV4-1 with TRBJ1-3; 9 nucleotides match TRBD1. This CDR3 has 14 residues. Germline assignment: CDR1 MGHRA and CDR2 YSYEKL. V lost 3 bases, J lost 4 bases, and 1 base stayed unmatched. CDR3 region: CASSQGQGGNTIYF. The CDR3 nucleotides are TGCGCCAGCAGCCAGGGACAGGGAGGAAACACCATATATTTT.

Comments on this clone: Distinct nucleotide sequences in the sample also encode this CDR3. This sequence joins TRBV4-3 and TRBJ1-1; no clear D gene. This CDR3 comprises 13 residues. Per germline, CDR1 LGHNA and CDR2 YSLEER. Trimming removed 0 bases at V and 4 bases at J, with 6 bases between. CDR3 protein: CASSQDRGTEAFF. For the CDR3, the DNA is TGCGCCAGCAGCCAAGACCGGGGCACTGAAGCTTTCTTT.

The chain uses TRBV5-6 and TRBJ1-2; D is undetermined. Trimming took off 0 bases at V and 3 bases at J, with 9 bases between the two ends. This CDR3 contains 14 residues. Germline CDR1 and CDR2: SGHDT and YYEEEE. The CDR3 sequence: CASSLGLGDYGYTF. CDR3 sequence (DNA): TGTGCCAGCAGCTTGGGACTGGGAGACTATGGCTACACCTTC. Full variable domain (remainder filled in from reference TRBV5-6 and TRBJ1-2): DAGVTQSPTHLIKTRGQQVTLRCSPKSGHDTVSWYQQALGQGPQFIFQYYEEEERQRGNFPDRFSGHQFPNYSSELNVNALLLGDSALYLCASSLGLGDYGYTFGSGTRLTVV.

The chain has TRBV2 and TRBJ1-1, with 8 bases fitting TRBD1. Germline V gene data show CDR1 as SNHLY and CDR2 as FYNNEI. This CDR3 is built from 13 residues. Trimming took 7 bases from V and 5 from J; bases not matched to a gene: 6. For the CDR3, the DNA is TGTGCCAGCAACCAGGGGGCAGGAACTGAAGCTTTCTTT. It encodes CASNQGAGTEAFF.

The V gene is TRBV29-1, the J gene TRBJ2-3, with 12 bases identical to TRBD1. The V segment lost 7 bases and the J segment 5 bases; nucleotides outside the gene matches: 7. CDR3 length: 14 amino acids. Germline CDR1 is SQVTM and CDR2 is ANQGSEA. The DNA of the CDR3 is TGCAGCGCATCGGGACAGGGGGCTGGAGATACGCAGTATTTT. Encoded protein: CSASGQGAGDTQYF.

The CDR3 here is CASSQGTSGDSYEQYF. The CDR3 nucleotides are TGTGCCAGCAGCCAAGGGACTAGCGGGGACTCCTACGAGCAGTACTTC. The J gene is TRBJ2-7, the V gene TRBV4-2; 12 bases agree with TRBD2. Per germline, CDR1 LGHNA and CDR2 YNFKEQ. This CDR3 has 16 residues. V trimming: 1 base; J trimming: 0 bases; junction bases outside the gene matches: 1.

V is TRBV7-9 and J is TRBJ2-1; 10 bases map to TRBD1. Germline V lookup: CDR1 SEHNR, CDR2 FQNEAQ (reference sequence). Trimming cost V 7 bases and J 4 bases; bases outside gene matches: 4. This CDR3 spans 14 amino acids. CDR3 sequence: CASIRDRGYNEQFF. The DNA of the CDR3 is TGTGCCAGCATTCGGGACAGGGGTTACAATGAGCAGTTCTTC. The variable domain in full, completed from reference TRBV7-9 and TRBJ2-1, reads DTGVSQNPRHKITKRGQNVTFRCDPISEHNRLYWYRQTLGQGPEFLTYFQNEAQLEKSRLLSDRFSAERPKGSFSTLEIQRTEQGDSAMYLCASIRDRGYNEQFFGPGTRLTVL.

This sequence joins TRBV7-9 and TRBJ1-2; tentatively, D is TRBD1 (6 bases). V was pared by 5 bases and J by 8 bases, with 18 bases between. CDR1 is SEHNR, CDR2 FQNEAQ, per germline (reference sequence). The CDR3 contains 14 residues. The CDR3 nucleotides read TGTGCCAGCAGCGCCCCTCAGGGGAAAGAGGGCTACACCTTC. Translating it yields CASSAPQGKEGYTF.

The CDR3 nucleotides read TGTGCCAGTAGCCCTTGGGGGGGCGAGAATGAGCAGTTCTTC. Translation gives CASSPWGGENEQFF. This chain links TRBV19 with TRBJ2-1; maybe TRBD2 (7 bases). The CDR3 sequence is 14 residues long. CDR1 LNHDA and CDR2 SQIVND come from the germline V gene (reference sequence). V was pared by 6 bases and J by 7 bases, with 16 bases between.

CDR3 residues: CASSIGQADSGNTIYF. The CDR3 coding sequence is TGCGCCAGCAGCATAGGACAGGCTGACTCTGGAAACACCATATATTTT. The chain employs TRBV5-1 and TRBJ1-3; TRBD1 aligns across 7 bases. Trimming at V came to 4 bases and at J to 0 bases, leaving 7 bases not matched to a gene. This CDR3 contains 16 residues. Germline V gene lookup returns CDR1 SGHRS and CDR2 YFSETQ.

The V call is TRBV19, the J call TRBJ1-1, with TRBD1 matching over 7 bases. The V gene end was trimmed by 4 bases and the J gene end by 0 bases; junction bases not matched to a gene: 8. The CDR3 is 16 amino acids. Looked up from germline, CDR1 is LNHDA and CDR2 is SQIVND (reference sequence). The CDR3 nucleotides are TGTGCCAGTAGTACAAGACAGGGAATGTTGAACACTGAAGCTTTCTTT. As protein: CASSTRQGMLNTEAFF.

This chain links TRBV5-1 with TRBJ2-2, with D possibly being TRBD2 (5 bases). Germline CDR1 is SGHRS and CDR2 is YFSETQ. V lost 0 bases and J lost 0, with 15 bases in between. CDR3 length: 18 amino acids. This CDR3 is CASSLVELGSPNTGELFF. CDR3 nucleotide sequence: TGCGCCAGCAGCTTGGTGGAGTTGGGGAGCCCGAACACCGGGGAGCTGTTTTTT.

This clone was recorded a few times. The rearrangement links TRBV11-2 to TRBJ2-7; 14 bases fit TRBD2. This CDR3 is 16 amino acids long. CDR1 SGHAT and CDR2 FQNNGV come from the germline V gene. Germline trimming cut 6 bases from V and 6 bases from J; bases unmatched to any gene: 10. In nucleotides, the CDR3 is TGTGCCAGCAGTCGACGACTAGCGGGGGGGCCATCCGAGCAGTACTTC. Protein product: CASSRRLAGGPSEQYF.

The chain has TRBV9 and TRBJ1-2; D is possibly TRBD1 (6 bases). The V gene's germline CDR1 is SGDLS and CDR2 YYNGEE. V dropped 7 bases and J dropped 2 bases, with 12 bases sitting between them. The CDR3 has 13 amino acids. CDR3 sequence: CASAVGTNYGYTF. For the CDR3, the DNA is TGTGCCAGCGCCGTCGGGACAAACTATGGCTACACCTTC.

The genes are TRBV5-1 and TRBJ2-7; TRBD1 matches 11 bases. This CDR3 region has 16 residues. Germline-derived CDR1 and CDR2 are SGHRS and YFSETQ. Trimming at V came to 0 bases and at J to 6 bases, leaving 8 bases not matched to a gene. CDR3 bases: TGCGCCAGCAGCTTGGACTACCGGGACAGGGGGGGCGAGCAGTACTTC. As protein: CASSLDYRDRGGEQYF.

The rearrangement links TRBV9 to TRBJ2-2; D is unclear. Germline-derived CDR1 and CDR2 are SGDLS and YYNGEE. The ends were cut back, 0 bases at V and 3 bases at J, with 9 bases in the middle. CDR3 length: 15 amino acids. The CDR3 reads CASSVGQTYTGELFF. As DNA, the CDR3 is TGTGCCAGCAGCGTAGGCCAGACTTACACCGGGGAGCTGTTTTTT.

The chain is built from TRBV21-1 and TRBJ1-3; no DNA check was done on the table's D call, TRBD1. TRBV21-1 is annotated as a pseudogene. CDR3 length: 15 amino acids. In DNA, the CDR3 is TGTGCCAGCAGCAAAGTGGACAGGGATGGAAACACCATATATTTT. It yields the protein CASSKVDRDGNTIYF.

The chain has TRBV18 and TRBJ2-3, with D possibly being TRBD1 (5 bases). Trimming removed 6 bases at V and 0 bases at J, with 13 bases between. The CDR3 extends over 15 amino acids. Germline CDR1 reads KGHSH; CDR2 reads LQKENI. DNA for the CDR3: TGTGCCAGCTCGGCCCCAGGGCTTAGCACAGATACGCAGTATTTT. Amino acid sequence: CASSAPGLSTDTQYF.

V usage is TRBV5-1 and J usage is TRBJ1-5, with D uncertain. Trimming stripped 4 bases from V and 1 base from J, with 6 bases between. Germline V gene sequence: CDR1 SGHRS, CDR2 YFSETQ. The CDR3 is made up of 13 amino acids. CDR3 sequence: CASSVQSNQPQHF. The CDR3 DNA reads as TGCGCCAGCAGCGTACAAAGCAATCAGCCCCAGCATTTT.

The J gene is TRBJ1-3, the V gene TRBV7-2; a weak D match, TRBD1 (5 bases). V was cut by 3 bases and J by 10 bases, with 19 bases left in between. CDR1 and CDR2 (germline): SGHTA, FQGNSA. The CDR3 spans 15 residues. The CDR3 spells CASSLVGGGKVTIYF. For the CDR3, the DNA is TGTGCCAGCAGCTTGGTTGGGGGGGGGAAAGTAACCATATATTTT.

The V call is TRBV10-3, the J call TRBJ1-3, with 7 positions matching TRBD1. Germline V gene lookup returns CDR1 ENHRY and CDR2 SYGVKD. V was pared by 6 bases and J by 4 bases, with 12 bases of the junction left unmatched. The CDR3 contains 16 residues. The chain's CDR3 is CAIRQGSFENGNTIYF. CDR3 nucleotide sequence: TGTGCCATCAGACAGGGGTCCTTCGAGAACGGAAACACCATATATTTT.

This chain uses TRBV28 with TRBJ1-2, with TRBD1 matching 7 bases. The trim removed 6 bases at V and 6 bases at J, leaving 13 bases unmatched. The CDR3 extends over 15 amino acids. CDR1 is MDHEN, CDR2 SYDVKM, per germline. CDR3 region: CASRGGAEVLDGYTF. In nucleotides, the CDR3 is TGTGCCAGCAGAGGGGGCGCGGAGGTTCTGGATGGCTACACCTTC.

This clone occurred many times. The V gene is TRBV5-4, the J gene TRBJ1-1; D remains ambiguous. This CDR3 spans 14 amino acids. V lost 4 bases to trimming and J lost 2 bases, with 12 bases between them. Per germline, CDR1 SGHNT and CDR2 YYREEE (reference sequence). CDR3 nucleotides: TGTGCCAGCAGCAAAGGACTGGAAAACACTGAAGCTTTCTTT. This encodes CASSKGLENTEAFF.

This chain uses TRBV4-1 with TRBJ1-5, with TRBD1 identical over 7 bases. The CDR3 consists of 15 residues. Germline assignment: CDR1 MGHRA and CDR2 YSYEKL. V shed 4 bases and J 0 bases; nucleotides not matched to a gene: 3. CDR3 amino acids: CASSRTGDSNQPQHF. The CDR3, as DNA: TGCGCCAGCAGCCGAACAGGGGATAGCAATCAGCCCCAGCATTTT.

The rearrangement joins TRBV25-1 to TRBJ1-2; D is possibly TRBD1 (6 bases). CDR1 MGHDK and CDR2 SYGVNS come from the germline V gene. Trimming removed 0 bases from V and 5 bases from J, with 13 bases in between. The CDR3 runs to 15 residues. As DNA, the CDR3 is TGTGCCAGCAGTGAATATAACAGGGTGGGGTATGGCTACACCTTC. The encoded protein is CASSEYNRVGYGYTF.